The 2 T cell receptor beta chains given below trace back to one sample, sequenced in a study of T-cell reconstitution after alpha-beta-depleted transplantation in children. Preparation of the TCRbeta library involved a method that used unique molecular identifiers. TCRdb called the PCR reads again in MiXCR, with one record for every CDR3 protein. The repertoire consists of around 530,000 distinct CDR3 sequences, with 32% occurring once and the leading ten covering 2% to 3%. Sequences were derived from PBMCs from the stem cell graft donor, sampled from the stem cell graft. The receptors come from a human donor who donated a stem cell graft to a child with aplastic anemia.

As concerns this clonotype: The junction departs from the called germline gene at one end, perhaps through a read error. This sequence joins TRBV30 and TRBJ1-3; D perhaps matches TRBD1 (5 bases). This CDR3 has 14 residues. Germline CDR1 and CDR2: GTSNPN and SVGIG (reference sequence). The CDR3 sequence is CAWRTGTAGTTIYF. CDR3 bases: TGTGCCTGGAGAACCGGGACTGCTGGAACCACCATATATTTT.

The V and J genes are TRBV20-1 and TRBJ1-5; D unresolved. Germline loops: CDR1 DFQATT, CDR2 SNEGSKA (reference sequence). V gave up 2 bases and J gave up 0 bases, with 8 bases separating them. The CDR3 extends over 14 amino acids. The CDR3 loop is CSARPNYSNQPQHF. The CDR3 nucleotides read TGCAGTGCTAGACCTAATTATAGCAATCAGCCCCAGCATTTT.